This T cell receptor (beta chain) was observed in a study of blood T cell repertoires in COVID-19 (TCRdb year 2020). Notes on the research overall: The collaborator samples originated in the United States, Italy and Spain and spanned the acute and convalescent phases of COVID-19. The material from the prospective study consisted of cDNA or gDNA derived from T cells, B-cell-depleted T cells, or PBMCs. The dataset comprised deeply sampled blood TCRbeta repertoires from subjects exposed to, actively infected with, or recovered from COVID-19. The repertoires were released in a freely available public database intended as a resource for research on the immune response to SARS-CoV-2. The samples were drawn from the first 160 participants of the ongoing ImmuneRACE study and from 1,254 subjects provided by 6 global collaborators. Nearly every sample came with metadata listing a de-identified subject ID, COVID-19 status, age in years and sex. Where HLA class I and class II types were available, the types were taken from metadata supplied by the sample provider, not from assay-based typing. Overall results and qualifications from the work: How much clinical and demographic metadata was included differed by source and by participant, and the metadata was provided uncurated.

About this clone itself: Its cognate antigen has yet to be identified. There are no base qualities to consult, and no much larger clone falls within one base.

TCRbeta CDR3 regions were amplified from genomic DNA by means of the immunoSEQ Assay, a bias-controlled multiplex PCR. In the authors' own workflow: Within the assay, amplification of reference gene primers was used to estimate how many nucleated cells each sample contained. Sequence reads were collapsed and filtered to measure the absolute abundance of every unique TCRbeta CDR3 rearrangement. For each sample, productive Simpson clonality was calculated as the square root of Simpson's diversity index across productive rearrangements. Imported from immuneACCESS, the table was reduced by TCRdb to in-frame sequences with V and J called. These copies leave out some clones; in studies compared against another copy, an unresolved V gene accounts for under half, and the cause of the remainder is not known. Clonal size and the V and J genes are those of that table, whereas D and trimming came from the DNA. The sample contains fewer than 300,000 clones, 81% of them found a single time. Together, the top ten hold 2.5% to 3.5% of the sample.

Each collaborating institution followed its own protocols to collect whole blood in K2EDTA tubes. For TCRbeta analysis, collaborators shipped samples in one of three forms: frozen whole blood, isolated PBMCs, or DNA extracted from either of those sample types. The sample was peripheral blood. The origin of this receptor is a woman in her fifties or sixties with active or convalescent COVID-19.

The CDR3 amino acid sequence is: CASSLAGGETQYF. The sequenced DNA is TGTGCCAGCAGCTTGGCAGGGGGCGAGACCCAGTACTTC. This receptor chain uses TRBV5-6 and TRBJ2-5, and 8 junction bases match TRBD1. The germline V gene gives CDR1 as SGHDT and CDR2 as YYEEEE. There are 13 amino acids in the CDR3, from cysteine to phenylalanine inclusive. Here the CDR3 DNA is all that survives: 39 bases in frame from base 1. V lost 0 bases and J lost 5 bases, and the count of bases not matched to a germline gene is 0.